This TCR beta chain was found in a study of cytomegalovirus exposure and HLA in healthy donors. Use of 60 Vbeta and 13 Jbeta primers characterized the PCR. Only in-frame clones appear in the TCRdb table, and some are missing; sequencing was by immunoSEQ multiplex PCR. Here the sample spans about 140,000 clones, 60% to 80% being singletons. The CDR3 loop spans 12 amino acids. The germline gives CDR1 KGHSH, CDR2 LQKENI. Trimming took off 7 bases at V and 3 bases at J, with 9 bases between the two ends. This TCR derives from a man aged 18 to 30 in good health and CMV-seropositive. Sequenced material: PBMCs. The genes are TRBV18 and TRBJ1-1; weak D call: TRBD1 (6 bases). CDR3 bases: TGTGCCAGCTTGGACAGCTACACTGAAGCTTTCTTT. Translating it yields CASLDSYTEAFF.